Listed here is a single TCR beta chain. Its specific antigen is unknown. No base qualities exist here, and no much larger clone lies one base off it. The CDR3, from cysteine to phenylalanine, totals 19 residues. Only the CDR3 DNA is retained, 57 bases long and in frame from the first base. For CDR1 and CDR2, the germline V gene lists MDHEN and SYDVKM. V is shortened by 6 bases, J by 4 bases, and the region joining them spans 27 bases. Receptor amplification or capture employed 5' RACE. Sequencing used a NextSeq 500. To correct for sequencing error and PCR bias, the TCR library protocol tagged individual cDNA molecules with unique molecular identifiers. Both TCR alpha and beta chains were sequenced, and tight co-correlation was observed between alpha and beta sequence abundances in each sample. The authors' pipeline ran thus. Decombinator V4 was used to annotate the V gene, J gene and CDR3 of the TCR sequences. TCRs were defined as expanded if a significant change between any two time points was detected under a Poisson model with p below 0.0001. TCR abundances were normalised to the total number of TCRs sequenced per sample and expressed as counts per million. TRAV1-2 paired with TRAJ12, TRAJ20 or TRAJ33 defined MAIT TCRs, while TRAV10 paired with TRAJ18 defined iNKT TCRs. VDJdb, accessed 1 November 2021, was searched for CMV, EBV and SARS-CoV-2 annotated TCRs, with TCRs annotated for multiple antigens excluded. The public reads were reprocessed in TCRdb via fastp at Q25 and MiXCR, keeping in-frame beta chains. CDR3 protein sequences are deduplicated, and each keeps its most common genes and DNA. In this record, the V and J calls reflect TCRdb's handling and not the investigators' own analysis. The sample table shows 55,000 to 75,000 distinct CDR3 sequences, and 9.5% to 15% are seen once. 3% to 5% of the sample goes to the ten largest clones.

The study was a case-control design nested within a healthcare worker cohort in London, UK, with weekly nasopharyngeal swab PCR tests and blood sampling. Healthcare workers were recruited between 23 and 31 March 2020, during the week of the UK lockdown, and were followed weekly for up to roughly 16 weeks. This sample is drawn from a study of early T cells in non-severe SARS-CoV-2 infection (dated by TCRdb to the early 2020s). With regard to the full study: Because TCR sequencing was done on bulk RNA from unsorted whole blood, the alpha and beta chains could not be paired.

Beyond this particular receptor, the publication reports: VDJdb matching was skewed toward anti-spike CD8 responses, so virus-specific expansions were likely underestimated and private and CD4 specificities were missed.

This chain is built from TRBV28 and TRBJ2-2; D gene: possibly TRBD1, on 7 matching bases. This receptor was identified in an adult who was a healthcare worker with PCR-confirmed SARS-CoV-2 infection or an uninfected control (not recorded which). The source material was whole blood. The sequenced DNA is TGTGCCAGCAGCCAGACAGGGAGGTTTCCCCTTGACGGCACCGGGGAGCTGTTTTTT. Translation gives CASSQTGRFPLDGTGELFF.